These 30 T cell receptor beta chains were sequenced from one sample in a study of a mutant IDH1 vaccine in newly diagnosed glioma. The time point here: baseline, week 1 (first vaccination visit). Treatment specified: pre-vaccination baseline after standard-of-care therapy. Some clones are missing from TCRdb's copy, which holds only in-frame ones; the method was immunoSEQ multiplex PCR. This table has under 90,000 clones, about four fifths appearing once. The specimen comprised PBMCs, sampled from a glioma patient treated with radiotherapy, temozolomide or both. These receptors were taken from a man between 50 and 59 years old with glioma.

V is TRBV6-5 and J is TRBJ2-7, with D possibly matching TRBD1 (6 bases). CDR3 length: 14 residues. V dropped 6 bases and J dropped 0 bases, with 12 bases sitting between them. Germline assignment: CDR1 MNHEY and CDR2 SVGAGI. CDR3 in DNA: TGTGCCAGCAGCAAGGACAGCTTCTCCTACGAGCAGTACTTC. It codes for CASSKDSFSYEQYF.

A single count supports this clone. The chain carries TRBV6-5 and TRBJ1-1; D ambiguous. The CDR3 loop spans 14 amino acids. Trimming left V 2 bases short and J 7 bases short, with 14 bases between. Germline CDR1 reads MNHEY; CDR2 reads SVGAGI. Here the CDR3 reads CASSYQADRIEAFF. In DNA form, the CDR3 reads TGTGCCAGCAGTTACCAGGCAGACCGGATTGAAGCTTTCTTT.

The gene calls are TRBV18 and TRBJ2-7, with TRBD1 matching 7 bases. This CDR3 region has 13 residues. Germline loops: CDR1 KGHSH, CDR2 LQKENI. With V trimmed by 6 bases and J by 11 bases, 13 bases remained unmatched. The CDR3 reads CASSPPQGMYKYF. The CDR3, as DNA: TGTGCCAGCTCTCCGCCACAGGGGATGTATAAGTACTTC.

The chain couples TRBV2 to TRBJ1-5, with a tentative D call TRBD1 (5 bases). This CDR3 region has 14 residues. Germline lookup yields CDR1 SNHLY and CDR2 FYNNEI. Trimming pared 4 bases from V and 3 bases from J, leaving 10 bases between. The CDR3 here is CASSGDSANQPQHF. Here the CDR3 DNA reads TGTGCCAGCAGTGGAGACAGCGCCAATCAGCCCCAGCATTTT.

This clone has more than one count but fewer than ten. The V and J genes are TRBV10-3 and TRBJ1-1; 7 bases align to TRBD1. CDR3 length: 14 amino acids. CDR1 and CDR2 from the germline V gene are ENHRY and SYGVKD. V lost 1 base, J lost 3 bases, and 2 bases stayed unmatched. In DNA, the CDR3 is TGTGCCATCAGTGAGTTGGGGACAGACACTGAAGCTTTCTTT. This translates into CAISELGTDTEAFF.

The chain's CDR3 is CAWGDRVGETQYF. The CDR3 DNA reads TGTGCCTGGGGGGACAGGGTTGGAGAGACCCAGTACTTC. This chain joins TRBV30 and TRBJ2-5, with 9 bases aligning to TRBD1. The CDR3 loop spans 13 amino acids. Per the germline V gene, CDR1 is GTSNPN and CDR2 is SVGIG (reference sequence). V dropped 5 bases and J dropped 4; count of bases not matched to a gene: 5.

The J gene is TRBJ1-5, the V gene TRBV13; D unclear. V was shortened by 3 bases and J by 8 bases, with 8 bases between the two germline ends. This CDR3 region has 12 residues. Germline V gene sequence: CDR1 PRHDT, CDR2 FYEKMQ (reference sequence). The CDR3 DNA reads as TGTGCCAGCAGCTTTTTTTCTGAGCCCCAGCATTTT. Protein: CASSFFSEPQHF.

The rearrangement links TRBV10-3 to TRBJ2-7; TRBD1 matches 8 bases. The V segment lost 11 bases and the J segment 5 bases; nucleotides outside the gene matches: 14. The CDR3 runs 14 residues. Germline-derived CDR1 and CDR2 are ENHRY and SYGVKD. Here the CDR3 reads CAVAPRTGNNEQYF. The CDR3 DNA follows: TGTGCCGTCGCCCCCCGGACAGGGAACAACGAGCAGTACTTC.

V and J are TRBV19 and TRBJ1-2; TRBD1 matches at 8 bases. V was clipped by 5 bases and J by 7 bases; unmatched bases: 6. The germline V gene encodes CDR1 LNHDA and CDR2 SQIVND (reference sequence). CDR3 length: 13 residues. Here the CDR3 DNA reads TGTGCCAGTAGTCCAGGGGGCGCGAGTGGCTACACCTTC. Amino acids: CASSPGGASGYTF.

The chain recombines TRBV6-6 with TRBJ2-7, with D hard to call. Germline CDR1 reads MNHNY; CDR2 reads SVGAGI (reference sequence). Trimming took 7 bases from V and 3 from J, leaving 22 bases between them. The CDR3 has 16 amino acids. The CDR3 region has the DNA TGTGCCAGCATCTTAAACCCAGGCTACCCGATCTACGAGCAGTACTTC. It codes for CASILNPGYPIYEQYF.

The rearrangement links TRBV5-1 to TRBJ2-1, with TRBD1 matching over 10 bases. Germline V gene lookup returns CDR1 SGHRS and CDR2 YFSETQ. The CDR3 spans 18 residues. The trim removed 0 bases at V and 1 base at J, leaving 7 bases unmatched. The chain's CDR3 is CASSLGATGGASYNEQFF. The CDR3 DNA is TGCGCCAGCAGCTTGGGAGCGACAGGGGGCGCGTCCTACAATGAGCAGTTCTTC.

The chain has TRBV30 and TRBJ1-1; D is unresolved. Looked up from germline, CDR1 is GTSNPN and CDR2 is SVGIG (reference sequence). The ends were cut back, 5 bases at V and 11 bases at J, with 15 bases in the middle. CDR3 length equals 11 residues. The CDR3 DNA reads TGTGCCTGGGTGAAGAGTGTGGGGGCTTTCTTT. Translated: CAWVKSVGAFF.

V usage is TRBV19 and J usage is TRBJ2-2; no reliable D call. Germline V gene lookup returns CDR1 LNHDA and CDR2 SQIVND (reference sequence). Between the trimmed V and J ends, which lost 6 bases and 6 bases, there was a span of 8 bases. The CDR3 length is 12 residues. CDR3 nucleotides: TGTGCCAGTAGAAAAACGGCCGGGGAGCTGTTTTTT. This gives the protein CASRKTAGELFF.

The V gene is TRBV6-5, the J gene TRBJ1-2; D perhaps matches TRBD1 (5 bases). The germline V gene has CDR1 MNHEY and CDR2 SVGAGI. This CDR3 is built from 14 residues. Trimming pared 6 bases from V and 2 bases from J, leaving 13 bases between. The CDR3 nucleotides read TGTGCCAGCAGAAGGGGCCCCGCGAACTATGGCTACACCTTC. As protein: CASRRGPANYGYTF.

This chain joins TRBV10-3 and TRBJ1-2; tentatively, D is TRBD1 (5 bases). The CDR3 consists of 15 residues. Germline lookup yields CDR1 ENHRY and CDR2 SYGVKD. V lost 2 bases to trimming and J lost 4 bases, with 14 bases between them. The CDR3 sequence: CAISEGGGDLYGYTF. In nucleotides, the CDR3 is TGTGCCATCAGTGAGGGGGGGGGAGATCTCTATGGCTACACCTTC.

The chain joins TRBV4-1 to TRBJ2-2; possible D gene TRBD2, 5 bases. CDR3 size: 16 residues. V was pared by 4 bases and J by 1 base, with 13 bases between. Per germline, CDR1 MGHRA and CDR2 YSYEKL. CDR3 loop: CASSPLPRVNTGELFF. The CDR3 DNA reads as TGCGCCAGCAGCCCACTACCGAGGGTGAACACCGGGGAGCTGTTTTTT.

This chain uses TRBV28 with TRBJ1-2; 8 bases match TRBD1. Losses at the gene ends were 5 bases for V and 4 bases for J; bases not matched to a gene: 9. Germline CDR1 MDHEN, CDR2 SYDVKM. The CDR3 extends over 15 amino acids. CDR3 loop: CASSTGTGHIYGYTF. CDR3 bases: TGTGCCAGCAGTACCGGGACAGGCCATATCTATGGCTACACCTTC.

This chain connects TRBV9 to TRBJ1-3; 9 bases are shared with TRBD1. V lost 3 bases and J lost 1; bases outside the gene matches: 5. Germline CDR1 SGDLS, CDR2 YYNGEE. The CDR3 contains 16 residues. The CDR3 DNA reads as TGTGCCAGCAGCGCCCTAGACAGGGGGTCTGGAAACACCATATATTTT. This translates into CASSALDRGSGNTIYF.

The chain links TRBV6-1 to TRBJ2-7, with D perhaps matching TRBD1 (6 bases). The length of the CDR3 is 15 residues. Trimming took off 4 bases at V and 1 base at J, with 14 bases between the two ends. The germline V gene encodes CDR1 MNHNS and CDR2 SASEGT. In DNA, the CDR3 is TGTGCCAGCAGTGTTCGGGTCGGACAGTCCTACGAGCAGTACTTC. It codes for CASSVRVGQSYEQYF.

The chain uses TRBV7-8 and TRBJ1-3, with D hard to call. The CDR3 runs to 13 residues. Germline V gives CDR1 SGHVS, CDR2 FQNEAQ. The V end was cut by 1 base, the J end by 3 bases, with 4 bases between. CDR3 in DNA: TGTGCCAGCAGCTTAGGGGATGGAAACACCATATATTTT. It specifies CASSLGDGNTIYF.

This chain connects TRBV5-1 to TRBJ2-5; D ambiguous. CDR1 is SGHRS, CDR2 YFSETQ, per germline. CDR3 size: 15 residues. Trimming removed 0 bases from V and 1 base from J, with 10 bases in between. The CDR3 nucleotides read TGCGCCAGCAGCTTGGGAGGCGTCAGCCAAGAGACCCAGTACTTC. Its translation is CASSLGGVSQETQYF.

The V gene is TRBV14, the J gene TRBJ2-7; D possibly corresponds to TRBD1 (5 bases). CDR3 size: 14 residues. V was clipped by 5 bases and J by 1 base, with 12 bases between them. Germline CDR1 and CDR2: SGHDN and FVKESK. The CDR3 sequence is CASSKTDPSYEQYF. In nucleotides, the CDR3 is TGTGCCAGCAGCAAGACAGATCCTTCCTACGAGCAGTACTTC.

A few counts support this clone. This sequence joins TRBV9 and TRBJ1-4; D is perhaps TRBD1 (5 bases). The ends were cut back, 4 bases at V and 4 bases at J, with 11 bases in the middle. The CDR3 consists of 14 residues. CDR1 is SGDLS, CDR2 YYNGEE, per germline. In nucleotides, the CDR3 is TGTGCCAGCAGCCCCTGGGGCCTTAATGAAAAACTGTTTTTT. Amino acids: CASSPWGLNEKLFF.

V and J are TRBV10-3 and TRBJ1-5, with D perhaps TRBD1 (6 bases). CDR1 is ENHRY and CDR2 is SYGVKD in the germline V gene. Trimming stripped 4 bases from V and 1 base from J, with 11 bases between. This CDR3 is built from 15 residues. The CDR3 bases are TGTGCCATCAGTGGCAGGGGAGAAAGCAATCAGCCCCAGCATTTT. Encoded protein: CAISGRGESNQPQHF.

DNA for the CDR3: TGTGCCAGCAGCCAAGGGGCGGCGGGGACAGGGTACGGCTACACCTTC. It yields the protein CASSQGAAGTGYGYTF. The V and J genes are TRBV4-2 and TRBJ1-2; TRBD1 agrees at 9 bases. The CDR3 extends over 16 amino acids. Germline lookup yields CDR1 LGHNA and CDR2 YNFKEQ. The J segment lost 8 bases and the V segment lost 1 base, leaving 11 bases of the junction unmatched.

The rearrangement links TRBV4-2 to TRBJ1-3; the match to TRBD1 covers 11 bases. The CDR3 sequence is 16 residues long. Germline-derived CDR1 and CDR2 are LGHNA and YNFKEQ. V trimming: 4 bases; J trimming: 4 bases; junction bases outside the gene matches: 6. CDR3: CASSRGQGAEGNTIYF. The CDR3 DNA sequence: TGTGCCAGCAGCCGAGGACAGGGGGCTGAAGGAAACACCATATATTTT.

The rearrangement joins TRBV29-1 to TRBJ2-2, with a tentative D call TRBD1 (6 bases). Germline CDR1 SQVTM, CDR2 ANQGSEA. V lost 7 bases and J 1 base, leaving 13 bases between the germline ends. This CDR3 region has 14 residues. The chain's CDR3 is CSALGTKNTGELFF. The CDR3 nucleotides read TGCAGCGCCCTAGGGACAAAGAACACCGGGGAGCTGTTTTTT.

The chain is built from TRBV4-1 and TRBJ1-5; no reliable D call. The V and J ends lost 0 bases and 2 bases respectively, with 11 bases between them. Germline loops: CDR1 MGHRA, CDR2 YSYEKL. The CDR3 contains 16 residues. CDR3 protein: CASSQDSGVGNQPQHF. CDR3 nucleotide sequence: TGCGCCAGCAGCCAAGATTCGGGCGTGGGCAATCAGCCCCAGCATTTT.

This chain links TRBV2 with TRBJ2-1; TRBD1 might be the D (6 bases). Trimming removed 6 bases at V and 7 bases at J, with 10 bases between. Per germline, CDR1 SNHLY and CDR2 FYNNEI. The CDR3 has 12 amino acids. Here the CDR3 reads CASSATGNEQFF. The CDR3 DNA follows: TGTGCCAGCAGCGCCACAGGGAATGAGCAGTTCTTC.

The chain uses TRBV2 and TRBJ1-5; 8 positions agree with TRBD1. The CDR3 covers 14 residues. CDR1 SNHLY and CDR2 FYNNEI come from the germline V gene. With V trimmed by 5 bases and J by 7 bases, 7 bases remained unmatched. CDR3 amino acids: CASSTQGVGQPQHF. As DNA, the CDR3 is TGTGCCAGCAGTACACAGGGGGTGGGACAGCCCCAGCATTTT. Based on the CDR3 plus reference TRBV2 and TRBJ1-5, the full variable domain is EPEVTQTPSHQVTQMGQEVILRCVPISNHLYFYWYRQILGQKVEFLVSFYNNEISEKSEIFDDQFSVERPDGSNFTLKIRSTKLEDSAMYFCASSTQGVGQPQHFGDGTRLSIL.